The 10 T cell receptor beta chains below come from one sample, sequenced in a study of PD-1 blockade in classical Hodgkin lymphoma. The table came from immunoSEQ multiplex PCR; TCRdb's copy has only in-frame clones and leaves some out. The table includes under 30,000 clones, approximately 85% detected once. Each patient's relapse followed autologous stem cell transplantation, and brentuximab vedotin exposure varied. Negative selection with magnetic separation was used to purify CD4+ T cells from thawed PBMCs. This material consisted of CD4+ T cells from blood, taken at baseline. These receptors were collected from a human donor with classical Hodgkin lymphoma.

This clone was found once. The V call is TRBV18, the J call TRBJ1-5, with 7 bases aligning to TRBD1. CDR3 length equals 14 residues. Germline loops: CDR1 KGHSH, CDR2 LQKENI. The ends lost 3 bases at V and 3 bases at J; junction bases unmatched: 2. This CDR3 reads CASSPGTDNQPQHF. CDR3 nucleotide sequence: TGTGCCAGCTCACCTGGGACAGACAATCAGCCCCAGCATTTT.

The chain uses TRBV13 and TRBJ2-7, with a possible D match to TRBD1 (6 bases). The CDR3 is 17 amino acids. Germline V gene lookup returns CDR1 PRHDT and CDR2 FYEKMQ (reference sequence). Trimming cost V 0 bases and J 0 bases, with 15 bases left between them. The CDR3 protein is CASSLGGGRSSSYEQYF. The DNA for the CDR3 is TGTGCCAGCAGCTTAGGTGGGGGCCGCTCCAGCTCCTACGAGCAGTACTTC. The full variable domain, completed using reference TRBV13 and TRBJ2-7, is AAGVIQSPRHLIKEKRETATLKCYPIPRHDTVYWYQQGPGQDPQFLISFYEKMQSDKGSIPDRFSAQQFSDYHSELNMSSLELGDSALYFCASSLGGGRSSSYEQYFGPGTRLTVT.

Note on this clone: The identical CDR3 is also encoded by other nucleotide sequences in the sample. This chain uses TRBV5-6 with TRBJ1-3; 11 bases map to TRBD1. Unmatched junction bases numbered 12, after V lost 4 bases and J lost 0 bases. The length of the CDR3 is 19 residues. Germline V lookup: CDR1 SGHDT, CDR2 YYEEEE. CDR3: CASSGHGTGGFYSGNTIYF. Written as DNA, the CDR3 is TGTGCCAGCAGCGGGCACGGGACAGGGGGATTCTACTCTGGAAACACCATATATTTT.

The rearrangement links TRBV10-3 to TRBJ2-1, with TRBD2 matching 13 bases. Looked up from germline, CDR1 is ENHRY and CDR2 is SYGVKD. V was pared by 0 bases and J by 0 bases, with 14 bases of the junction left unmatched. CDR3 length: 22 residues. CDR3 nucleotide sequence: TGTGCCATCAGTGAGTCCGGACTAGCGGGAGTAGGAGGGGGAAGCTCCTACAATGAGCAGTTCTTC. It specifies CAISESGLAGVGGGSSYNEQFF.

The DNA for the CDR3 is TGTGCCAGCAGTCGGACTCTGAACTATGGCTACACCTTC. Its protein is CASSRTLNYGYTF. The rearrangement links TRBV27 to TRBJ1-2; D ambiguous. Trimming stripped 5 bases from V and 2 bases from J, with 9 bases between. Germline CDR1 and CDR2: MNHEY and SMNVEV (reference sequence). This CDR3 has 13 amino acids.

This chain joins TRBV19 and TRBJ2-6, with D perhaps matching TRBD1 (5 bases). The V gene's germline CDR1 is LNHDA and CDR2 SQIVND (reference sequence). This CDR3 is 20 amino acids long. V shed 5 bases and J shed 0 bases, with 23 bases lying between them. The CDR3 DNA is TGTGCCAGTAGTGTTGGGAATGGACACATACTACTCTCTGGGGCCAACGTCCTGACTTTC. Protein: CASSVGNGHILLSGANVLTF.

A few counts support this clone. V is TRBV30 and J is TRBJ1-5; tentatively, D is TRBD1 (5 bases). Germline V gene lookup returns CDR1 GTSNPN and CDR2 SVGIG (reference sequence). This CDR3 has 14 amino acids. V lost 6 bases, J lost 7 bases, and 19 bases lay in between. In DNA form, the CDR3 reads TGTGCCTGCGCTATGGGGGGGATATCCCAGCCCCAGCATTTT. Amino acid sequence: CACAMGGISQPQHF.

DNA for the CDR3: TGTGCCAGCAGCAGGACAGGGTACGAGCAGTACTTC. The encoded protein is CASSRTGYEQYF. The chain links TRBV11-2 to TRBJ2-7; 8 bases are a match to TRBD1. The CDR3 extends over 12 amino acids. Germline assignment: CDR1 SGHAT and CDR2 FQNNGV. V gave up 5 bases and J gave up 4 bases; unmatched junction bases: 1. Full variable domain (rest looked up from reference TRBV11-2 and TRBJ2-7): EAGVAQSPRYKIIEKRQSVAFWCNPISGHATLYWYQQILGQGPKLLIQFQNNGVVDDSQLPKDRFSAERLKGVDSTLKIQPAKLEDSAVYLCASSRTGYEQYFGPGTRLTVT.

V is TRBV30 and J is TRBJ2-7, with 11 nucleotides matching TRBD1. The germline V gene encodes CDR1 GTSNPN and CDR2 SVGIG (reference sequence). The CDR3 extends over 14 amino acids. V trimming: 4 bases; J trimming: 1 base; junction bases outside the gene matches: 3. CDR3 sequence reads: CAWTGDRGSYEQYF. Written as DNA, the CDR3 is TGTGCCTGGACGGGGGACAGGGGGTCCTACGAGCAGTACTTC.

V usage is TRBV6-1 and J usage is TRBJ1-2; D is unclear. The CDR3 runs to 12 residues. Germline CDR1 and CDR2: MNHNS and SASEGT. V shed 2 bases and J shed 4 bases, with 5 bases lying between them. The CDR3 is CASSENLYGYTF. Written as DNA, the CDR3 is TGTGCCAGCAGTGAAAATCTCTATGGCTACACCTTC.